This T cell receptor beta chain was documented in a study of blood T cell repertoires in COVID-19. As for the study in general: T cells, B-cell-depleted T cells, or PBMCs provided the cDNA or gDNA that served as material.

This clone was counted once. Germline V CDR1 and CDR2: KGHSH, LQKENI. The CDR3 has 15 amino acids. V was clipped by 4 bases and J by 2 bases, with 13 bases between them. The Seattle patients joined while their infection was active and were tracked longitudinally afterward. The method was immunoSEQ multiplex PCR; TCRdb's version includes in-frame clones alone and lacks a portion of them. Of 100,000 to 150,000 clones in the sample, under 95% were seen once. The receptor was isolated from a man in his sixties with COVID-19, enrolled during active disease. The rearrangement uses TRBV18 and TRBJ2-3, with D tentatively TRBD1 (5 bases). Sequencing used peripheral blood. The CDR3 loop reads CASSLLQASTDTQYF. CDR3 DNA: TGTGCCAGCTCACTACTACAGGCTTCCACAGATACGCAGTATTTT.